This entry describes one T cell receptor (beta chain). The antigen is not known. The junction departs from germline at one end; a sequencing error may be responsible. The record originates from a study of molecular identifiers for immune sequencing clone quantification. Naive CD8 T cells, phenotype CD8+CD4-CCR7+CD45RA+, were sorted. Germline V CDR1 and CDR2: MDHEN, SYDVKM. This CDR3 comprises 14 residues. Bulk TCR libraries were made with methods that had been previously described and with listed TCR primers. TCRdb itself ran the PCR reads through MiXCR, one entry per CDR3 protein. Of about 640,000 distinct CDR3 sequences in the sample, about 20% are singletons; the top ten hold 0.85%. Study observations and caveats: Barcodes shared by identical TCR molecules could lead to underestimated sizes of highly expanded clones. In naive cells, clones above 20 RNA copies held under 1% of molecules, whereas in effector cells they held over 99%.

The clonotype comes from a human donor in good health. Some libraries in this study had Jurkat cell RNA spiked in. Material: naive CD8+ T cells from blood, with Jurkat cell RNA spiked in. Subset defined: FACS-sorted CD8+CD4-CCR7+CD45RA+ naive T cells. This sequence joins TRBV28 and TRBJ1-1; 10 positions match TRBD1. The CDR3 DNA sequence: TGTGCCAGGAGTTATAGGACAGGGGGCACTGAAGCTTTCTTT. Amino acid sequence: CARSYRTGGTEAFF.